The 28 T cell receptor beta chains listed next were all sequenced from one sample in a study of T-cell reconstitution after alpha-beta-depleted transplantation in children. The TCRbeta library incorporated unique molecular identifiers. TCRdb used MiXCR to reprocess the PCR reads, holding one entry per CDR3 protein. This sample has 250,000 to 400,000 distinct CDR3 sequences, with approximately 23% found just once. Sequences were derived from PBMCs, mostly from graft donor cells, sampled 180 days after TCRalphabeta/CD19-depleted stem cell transplant. These TCRs come from a male patient aged 10-17 years who had a stem cell transplant for acute lymphoblastic leukemia, so the T cells may come from the graft donor.

The chain combines TRBV29-1 with TRBJ2-7, with 7 bases lining up with TRBD2. Looked up from germline, CDR1 is SQVTM and CDR2 is ANQGSEA. Germline trimming cut 5 bases from V and 3 bases from J; bases unmatched to any gene: 13. The CDR3 loop spans 15 amino acids. DNA for the CDR3: TGCAGCGTTTTTTCCTCCGGGACTACGGGCTACGAGCAGTACTTC. Translating it yields CSVFSSGTTGYEQYF.

There are a few counts of this clonotype. This rearrangement joins TRBV9 to TRBJ2-1, with D possibly matching TRBD2 (7 bases). This CDR3 has 16 residues. V was cut by 3 bases and J by 2 bases, with 15 bases left in between. Germline-derived CDR1 and CDR2 are SGDLS and YYNGEE. The CDR3 bases are TGTGCCAGCAGCGGGGGGGGGCAGGCAACCTACAATGAGCAGTTCTTC. Encoded protein: CASSGGGQATYNEQFF.

The chain has TRBV7-3 and TRBJ2-7; 7 bases are shared with TRBD2. V lost 4 bases to trimming and J lost 4 bases; unmatched junction nucleotides: 13. This CDR3 has 16 amino acids. The germline CDR1 and CDR2 sequences are SGHTA and FQGTGA. In nucleotides, the CDR3 is TGTGCCAGCAGCTATGGTGGGAGCTGGGGAGGGTACGAGCAGTACTTC. Protein: CASSYGGSWGGYEQYF. The entire variable domain, with the rest obtained from reference TRBV7-3 and TRBJ2-7, is as follows: GAGVSQTPSNKVTEKGKYVELRCDPISGHTALYWYRQSLGQGPEFLIYFQGTGAADDSGLPNDRFFAVRPEGSVSTLKIQRTERGDSAVYLCASSYGGSWGGYEQYFGPGTRLTVT.

The V and J genes are TRBV5-5 and TRBJ1-2; D call uncertain. The CDR3 length is 12 residues. CDR1 is SGHKS and CDR2 is YYEKEE in the germline V gene (reference sequence). V lost 2 bases, J lost 4 bases, and 6 bases lay in between. For the CDR3, the DNA is TGTGCCAGCAGCTTTCAGACCTATGGCTACACCTTC. This sequence encodes CASSFQTYGYTF.

This chain connects TRBV5-4 to TRBJ2-7; TRBD1 aligns across 7 bases. CDR3 length equals 16 residues. CDR1 SGHNT and CDR2 YYREEE come from the germline V gene (reference sequence). Losses at the gene ends were 3 bases for V and 2 bases for J; bases not matched to a gene: 11. The DNA for the CDR3 is TGTGCCAGCAGCTCCCCGGTGAGGGGGCCCCCCTACGAGCAGTACTTC. Translated: CASSSPVRGPPYEQYF.

The rearrangement uses TRBV9 and TRBJ2-7; 10 positions match TRBD1. The CDR3 spans 16 residues. The germline V gene encodes CDR1 SGDLS and CDR2 YYNGEE. With V trimmed by 5 bases and J by 4 bases, 12 bases remained unmatched. The DNA for the CDR3 is TGTGCCAGCAGTAATTCGGGACAGGGGACTCATTACGAGCAGTACTTC. Translated: CASSNSGQGTHYEQYF. The full variable domain, completed using reference TRBV9 and TRBJ2-7, is DSGVTQTPKHLITATGQRVTLRCSPRSGDLSVYWYQQSLDQGLQFLIQYYNGEERAKGNILERFSAQQFPDLHSELNLSSLELGDSALYFCASSNSGQGTHYEQYFGPGTRLTVT.

This clonotype was picked up a small number of times. This chain links TRBV3-1 with TRBJ2-7, with 9 bases lining up with TRBD1. The germline CDR1 and CDR2 sequences are LGHDT and YNNKEL (reference sequence). The CDR3 is 14 residues long. After removal of 8 bases from V and 2 bases from J, the junction contained 7 bases not matched to a gene. The CDR3 is CASVAGQGAYEQYF. CDR3 DNA: TGTGCCAGCGTCGCGGGACAGGGAGCCTACGAGCAGTACTTC.

This clonotype was recorded a few times. V gene TRBV5-8 combines with J gene TRBJ2-7; tentatively, D is TRBD2 (5 bases). Trimming took off 2 bases at V and 3 bases at J, with 9 bases between the two ends. This CDR3 spans 13 amino acids. CDR1 and CDR2 (germline): SGHTS, YDEGEE. The CDR3 nucleotides are TGTGCCAGCAGCTTTGAGGGAGACTACGAGCAGTACTTC. Amino acids: CASSFEGDYEQYF. Based on the CDR3 plus reference TRBV5-8 and TRBJ2-7, the full variable domain is EAGVTQSPTHLIKTRGQQATLRCSPISGHTSVYWYQQALGLGLQFLLWYDEGEERNRGNFPPRFSGRQFPNYSSELNVNALELEDSALYLCASSFEGDYEQYFGPGTRLTVT.

This clonotype was counted ten times or more. The chain is built from TRBV5-1 and TRBJ2-7; no reliable D call. V was pared by 0 bases and J by 5 bases, with 6 bases between. CDR3 length: 12 residues. The germline CDR1 and CDR2 sequences are SGHRS and YFSETQ. CDR3 loop: CASSLVFDEQYF. The CDR3 DNA follows: TGCGCCAGCAGCTTGGTTTTCGACGAGCAGTACTTC.

This clonotype turned up a few times. The rearrangement links TRBV7-8 to TRBJ2-3, with D possibly matching TRBD1 (6 bases). The length of the CDR3 is 16 residues. Germline V gene sequence: CDR1 SGHVS, CDR2 FQNEAQ. V lost 2 bases and J lost 1, with 13 bases in between. CDR3 nucleotide sequence: TGTGCCAGCAGCTTAAGTGGGGGCAGTCGCACAGATACGCAGTATTTT. Residues: CASSLSGGSRTDTQYF.

The genes are TRBV6-5 and TRBJ2-6, with D hard to call. The germline gives CDR1 MNHEY, CDR2 SVGAGI. The CDR3 spans 14 residues. V was trimmed by 0 bases and J by 3 bases, leaving 3 bases between them. The CDR3 region is CASSYSNGANVLTF. The CDR3 DNA reads as TGTGCCAGCAGTTACTCGAATGGGGCCAACGTCCTGACTTTC.

This chain joins TRBV10-3 and TRBJ2-6, with D possibly matching TRBD1 (5 bases). Germline values: CDR1 ENHRY, CDR2 SYGVKD. This CDR3 has 16 residues. V was clipped by 6 bases and J by 0 bases, with 12 bases between them. CDR3 loop: CAISPTDNSGANVLTF. CDR3 bases: TGTGCCATCAGCCCGACAGATAACTCTGGGGCCAACGTCCTGACTTTC.

The chain joins TRBV4-1 to TRBJ2-3; 7 nucleotides align to TRBD2. Germline V gene sequence: CDR1 MGHRA, CDR2 YSYEKL. This CDR3 spans 15 amino acids. The trim removed 1 base at V and 6 bases at J, leaving 7 bases unmatched. CDR3 nucleotide sequence: TGCGCCAGCAGCCAAGGGGGGGGTTCGGGGGATACGCAGTATTTT. Translation gives CASSQGGGSGDTQYF.

The chain employs TRBV5-1 and TRBJ2-3; 12 bases fit TRBD2. Trimming took 0 bases from V and 4 from J; bases not matched to a gene: 6. This CDR3 has 17 residues. From germline, CDR1 is SGHRS and CDR2 YFSETQ. The CDR3 loop is CASSLGTSGMGPDTQYF. CDR3 sequence (DNA): TGCGCCAGCAGCTTGGGGACTAGCGGGATGGGTCCAGATACGCAGTATTTT.

The chain uses TRBV9 and TRBJ2-3, with TRBD2 identical over 13 bases. The ends lost 3 bases at V and 6 bases at J; junction bases unmatched: 10. The CDR3 extends over 17 amino acids. Germline V lookup: CDR1 SGDLS, CDR2 YYNGEE. The CDR3 DNA reads as TGTGCCAGCAGCGATACCCGGACTAGCGGGAGTTGGGATACGCAGTATTTT. It translates to CASSDTRTSGSWDTQYF.

V is TRBV9 and J is TRBJ1-1; D is undetermined. The length of the CDR3 is 13 residues. Per germline, CDR1 SGDLS and CDR2 YYNGEE. V shed 0 bases and J shed 2 bases, with 5 bases lying between them. CDR3 residues: CASSVASNTEAFF. CDR3 DNA: TGTGCCAGCAGCGTAGCCAGTAACACTGAAGCTTTCTTT.

The chain has TRBV4-1 and TRBJ2-5; TRBD2 agrees at 8 bases. CDR3 size: 13 residues. CDR1 is MGHRA and CDR2 is YSYEKL in the germline V gene. V shed 4 bases, J shed 5 bases, and the junction held 3 bases outside the gene matches. The CDR3 region is CASSRSSGETQYF. CDR3 sequence (DNA): TGCGCCAGCAGCCGCTCTAGCGGGGAGACCCAGTACTTC.

The genes are TRBV6-2 or TRBV6-3 and TRBJ2-7, with D possibly called TRBD1 or TRBD2 (5 bases each). Germline CDR1 is MNHEY and CDR2 is SVGEGT. This CDR3 has 16 amino acids. The germline V and J ends were trimmed by 5 bases and 0 bases, with 17 bases remaining between them. CDR3 sequence reads: CASSGYRDHSSYEQYF. CDR3 nucleotides: TGTGCCAGCAGTGGTTACCGGGACCACAGCTCCTACGAGCAGTACTTC.

The chain combines TRBV24-1 with TRBJ1-5; D unclear. Trimming stripped 4 bases from V and 5 bases from J, with 14 bases between. The CDR3 is 15 amino acids. The germline CDR1 and CDR2 sequences are KGHDR and SFDVKD. The CDR3 bases are TGTGCCACCAGTGACTCCGGGCAGACTCATCAGCCCCAGCATTTT. It translates to CATSDSGQTHQPQHF.

The chain carries TRBV25-1 and TRBJ1-1; D is unclear. Trimming took 4 bases from V and 4 from J, leaving 10 bases between them. Germline V gene lookup returns CDR1 MGHDK and CDR2 SYGVNS. The CDR3 covers 13 residues. CDR3 nucleotide sequence: TGTGCCAGCAGTGCCTGGACCGCCACTGAAGCTTTCTTT. Its translation is CASSAWTATEAFF.

V and J are TRBV2 and TRBJ2-7, with D tentatively TRBD1 (6 bases). Germline lookup yields CDR1 SNHLY and CDR2 FYNNEI. With 2 bases removed from V and 2 bases from J, the gap between germline ends came to 10 bases. The CDR3 totals 14 residues. The CDR3 region is CASSERGTAYEQYF. The CDR3 nucleotides are TGTGCCAGCAGTGAAAGGGGGACGGCCTACGAGCAGTACTTC.

This clonotype showed up just a few times. The chain has TRBV5-1 and TRBJ1-2; D is unclear. The CDR3 sequence is 13 residues long. Germline V lookup: CDR1 SGHRS, CDR2 YFSETQ. V lost 3 bases and J 4 bases, leaving 10 bases between the germline ends. The CDR3 spells CASSSDGFYGYTF. CDR3 nucleotide sequence: TGCGCCAGCAGCTCCGACGGCTTCTATGGCTACACCTTC.

The V and J genes are TRBV10-3 and TRBJ2-5, with 7 bases fitting TRBD2. The germline CDR1 and CDR2 sequences are ENHRY and SYGVKD. J gave up 3 bases and V 0 bases, and 4 bases lay outside the gene matches. This CDR3 is 15 amino acids long. As DNA, the CDR3 is TGTGCCATCAGTGAGTCCCAGGGAGGGAAAGAGACCCAGTACTTC. This encodes CAISESQGGKETQYF.

This sequence joins TRBV11-2 and TRBJ2-7, with 7 bases matching TRBD1. From germline, CDR1 is SGHAT and CDR2 FQNNGV. With 2 bases clipped from V and 6 bases from J, the junction kept 7 bases outside the gene matches. The CDR3 is 14 amino acids. This CDR3 is CASSLYTGEAEQYF. DNA for the CDR3: TGTGCCAGCAGCTTATATACAGGGGAAGCCGAGCAGTACTTC.

The chain uses TRBV7-3 and TRBJ1-2; a possible D gene is TRBD1 (6 bases). V was pared by 1 base and J by 4 bases, with 16 bases between. Germline assignment: CDR1 SGHTA and CDR2 FQGTGA. This CDR3 region has 16 residues. The CDR3 here is CASSLIGPQGIYGYTF. CDR3 DNA: TGTGCCAGCAGCTTAATAGGTCCCCAGGGGATCTATGGCTACACCTTC. The variable domain in full, with the rest retrieved from reference TRBV7-3 and TRBJ1-2, is GAGVSQTPSNKVTEKGKYVELRCDPISGHTALYWYRQSLGQGPEFLIYFQGTGAADDSGLPNDRFFAVRPEGSVSTLKIQRTERGDSAVYLCASSLIGPQGIYGYTFGSGTRLTVV.

The V and J genes are TRBV11-2 and TRBJ2-3; D is perhaps TRBD2 (5 bases). The CDR3 is 15 residues long. The V and J ends lost 1 base and 14 bases respectively, with 22 bases between them. Germline V gene lookup returns CDR1 SGHAT and CDR2 FQNNGV. The CDR3 DNA reads TGTGCCAGCAGCTTAGTGGGAAGGAGGTCCAGAAGCTCGTATTTT. It encodes CASSLVGRRSRSSYF.

This clonotype was detected a few times. This chain joins TRBV20-1 and TRBJ1-1, with D possibly TRBD1 on 5 matching bases. With 5 bases removed from V and 0 bases from J, the gap between germline ends came to 10 bases. The CDR3 sequence is 13 residues long. Germline CDR1 is DFQATT and CDR2 is SNEGSKA (reference sequence). The CDR3 reads CSAWDGMNTEAFF. As DNA, the CDR3 is TGCAGTGCTTGGGACGGAATGAACACTGAAGCTTTCTTT.

This clonotype was picked up many times. This chain uses TRBV4-1 with TRBJ1-2; D uncertain. The length of the CDR3 is 16 residues. Germline CDR1 is MGHRA and CDR2 is YSYEKL. Trimming removed 0 bases from V and 2 bases from J, with 13 bases in between. The CDR3 DNA follows: TGCGCCAGCAGCCAAGATGGGCTTCCCAAAAACTATGGCTACACCTTC. This sequence encodes CASSQDGLPKNYGYTF.